The 23 T cell receptor beta chains below all came from one sample that was sequenced in a study of human T cells and chemical hapten exposure. Time point indicated: patch test 3, about 24 weeks after DPC sensitization. Treatment noted: therapeutic diphenylcyclopropenone sensitization with weekly scalp DPC. Each CDR3 protein gets one entry after TCRdb re-called the RACE reads with MiXCR. The profile shows more than 85,000 distinct CDR3 sequences, under 40% of them singletons. The sample consisted of whole blood, taken in connection with sensitization to the hapten diphenylcyclopropenone (DPC). These receptors were obtained from a man aged 35-49 years with alopecia areata. Some clones in this sample may be carry-over from other donors' samples.

This sequence joins TRBV4-3 and TRBJ1-4, with D possibly matching TRBD1 (5 bases). CDR1 is LGHNA, CDR2 YSLEER, per germline. This CDR3 is built from 15 residues. With 0 bases removed from V and 8 bases from J, the gap between germline ends came to 13 bases. In nucleotides, the CDR3 is TGCGCCAGCAGCCAAGACCCCCGGTGGGGGGAAAAACTGTTTTTT. Protein: CASSQDPRWGEKLFF.

This sequence joins TRBV5-1 and TRBJ1-1; D unresolved. CDR3 length: 13 residues. Trimming pared 4 bases from V and 0 bases from J, leaving 7 bases between. CDR1 and CDR2 from the germline V gene are SGHRS and YFSETQ. The CDR3 region is CASSTTLNTEAFF. Written as DNA, the CDR3 is TGCGCCAGCAGCACGACACTGAACACTGAAGCTTTCTTT.

The chain recombines TRBV6-2 or TRBV6-3 with TRBJ2-3, with 13 bases lining up with TRBD2. The CDR3 loop spans 16 amino acids. The germline gives CDR1 MNHEY, CDR2 SVGEGT. V lost 4 bases to trimming and J lost 5 bases; unmatched junction nucleotides: 6. CDR3 loop: CASSWGLAGSGDTQYF. The CDR3 DNA is TGTGCCAGCAGTTGGGGACTAGCGGGATCAGGAGATACGCAGTATTTT.

In the case of this clonotype: Likely a read error: the CDR3 ends without its conserved phenylalanine or tryptophan. The chain uses TRBV2 and TRBJ2-3; TRBD1 or TRBD2 may be the D gene (5 bases each). Between the trimmed V and J ends, which lost 3 bases and 4 bases, there was a span of 11 bases. The CDR3 contains 14 residues. CDR1 and CDR2 (germline): SNHLY, FYNNEI. The CDR3 sequence: CASSDWDGPDTQYL. The CDR3 DNA reads TGTGCCAGCAGTGACTGGGACGGTCCAGATACGCAGTATTTA.

This sequence joins TRBV12-3 or TRBV12-4 and TRBJ1-1; D not resolved. Trimming pared 6 bases from V and 1 base from J, leaving 12 bases between. The CDR3 runs to 14 residues. CDR3 in amino acids: CASSLSSANTEAFF. The CDR3 DNA reads TGTGCCAGCAGCCTGTCCAGTGCGAACACTGAAGCTTTCTTT.

This clonotype was picked up one time. V usage is TRBV7-9 and J usage is TRBJ2-4; TRBD2 might be the D (8 bases). Germline assignment: CDR1 SEHNR and CDR2 FQNEAQ (reference sequence). The V and J ends lost 8 bases and 1 base respectively, with 27 bases between them. The CDR3 extends over 19 amino acids. CDR3 amino acids: CASRPRLEGASGAKNIQYF. Here the CDR3 DNA reads TGTGCCAGCCGCCCCAGGTTAGAGGGGGCTAGCGGGGCCAAAAACATTCAGTACTTC.

The chain has TRBV28 and TRBJ1-4, with 9 bases that match TRBD1. This CDR3 has 13 amino acids. Germline V gene lookup returns CDR1 MDHEN and CDR2 SYDVKM. J lost 7 bases, V lost 4 bases, and 1 base had no gene match. The CDR3 nucleotides read TGTGCCAGCAGTTCGACAGGGGGTGAAAAACTGTTTTTT. It is translated as CASSSTGGEKLFF. The variable domain in full, completed from reference TRBV28 and TRBJ1-4, reads DVKVTQSSRYLVKRTGEKVFLECVQDMDHENMFWYRQDPGLGLRLIYFSYDVKMKEKGDIPEGYSVSREKKERFSLILESASTNQTSMYLCASSSTGGEKLFFGSGTQLSVL.

The chain carries TRBV6-2 or TRBV6-3 and TRBJ2-7; D is unclear. The V end was cut by 4 bases, the J end by 2 bases, with 9 bases between. In germline, CDR1 is MNHEY, CDR2 SVGEGT. The CDR3 is made up of 13 amino acids. The CDR3 here is CASSSYFPYEQYV. For the CDR3, the DNA is TGTGCCAGCAGTTCATATTTCCCCTACGAGCAGTACGTC.

The chain joins TRBV6-5 to TRBJ1-6; D is perhaps TRBD1 (5 bases). CDR3 length equals 18 residues. The germline V gene has CDR1 MNHEY and CDR2 SVGAGI. The germline V and J ends were trimmed by 2 bases and 0 bases, with 14 bases remaining between them. CDR3 protein: CASSYTGQGGSYNSPLHF. The CDR3 DNA sequence: TGTGCCAGCAGTTACACGGGGCAGGGTGGCTCCTATAATTCACCCCTCCACTTT.

The V and J genes are TRBV6-5 and TRBJ1-3; 10 bases map to TRBD1. Trimming removed 6 bases from V and 3 bases from J; junction bases left unmatched: 14. The CDR3 runs 18 residues. Germline-derived CDR1 and CDR2 are MNHEY and SVGAGI. In nucleotides, the CDR3 is TGTGCCAGCAGCAGGGGGCAAGCGACAGGGGGCATTGGAAACACCATATATTTT. The encoded protein is CASSRGQATGGIGNTIYF.

The chain recombines TRBV25-1 with TRBJ2-2; maybe TRBD1 (6 bases). The germline V gene encodes CDR1 MGHDK and CDR2 SYGVNS. Trimming took 7 bases from V and 5 from J, leaving 17 bases between them. The length of the CDR3 is 15 residues. The CDR3 sequence is CASTPTQGSTGELFF. The CDR3, as DNA: TGTGCCAGCACCCCGACACAGGGATCGACCGGGGAGCTGTTTTTT.

The V call is TRBV6-2 or TRBV6-3, the J call TRBJ2-2; the D gene is possibly TRBD2 (5 bases). Germline V lookup: CDR1 MNHEY, CDR2 SVGEGT. The CDR3 spans 14 residues. Trimming took off 0 bases at V and 5 bases at J, with 7 bases between the two ends. CDR3 nucleotides: TGTGCCAGCAGTTACTCCGGCGGGACCGGGGAGCTGTTTTTT. This gives the protein CASSYSGGTGELFF.

The chain joins TRBV10-3 to TRBJ2-7, with 7 bases fitting TRBD2. The germline V gene encodes CDR1 ENHRY and CDR2 SYGVKD. The CDR3 is made up of 15 amino acids. After removal of 3 bases from V and 4 bases from J, the junction contained 9 bases not matched to a gene. The CDR3 protein is CAISETAGVNYEQYV. In DNA, the CDR3 is TGTGCCATCAGTGAAACGGCGGGAGTTAATTACGAGCAGTACGTC.

This chain connects TRBV5-1 to TRBJ2-3; D perhaps matches TRBD2 (6 bases). CDR1 SGHRS and CDR2 YFSETQ come from the germline V gene. Deletions cut 4 bases from V and 2 bases from J, with 23 bases between. The CDR3 is made up of 18 amino acids. The CDR3 DNA reads as TGCGCCAGCAGCCCGTGGGAGGCTAGAGACCTCGCCACAGATACGCAGTATTTT. Protein product: CASSPWEARDLATDTQYF.

The chain carries TRBV5-1 and TRBJ2-2; no clear D gene. With 5 bases removed from V and 3 bases from J, the gap between germline ends came to 5 bases. There are 12 residues in the CDR3. CDR1 and CDR2 (germline): SGHRS, YFSETQ. CDR3 amino acids: CASSRDTGELFF. The CDR3 bases are TGCGCCAGCAGTCGGGACACCGGGGAGCTGTTTTTT. Full variable domain (missing parts from reference TRBV5-1 and TRBJ2-2): KAGVTQTPRYLIKTRGQQVTLSCSPISGHRSVSWYQQTPGQGLQFLFEYFSETQRNKGNFPGRFSGRQFSNSRSEMNVSTLELGDSALYLCASSRDTGELFFGEGSRLTVL.

The chain has TRBV19 and TRBJ2-7, with TRBD1 identical over 12 bases. Germline V CDR1 and CDR2: LNHDA, SQIVND (reference sequence). Trimming took 4 bases from V and 6 from J; bases not matched to a gene: 4. There are 14 residues in the CDR3. Here the CDR3 reads CASSKRDRGPEQYV. The CDR3 region has the DNA TGTGCCAGTAGTAAACGGGACAGGGGGCCCGAGCAGTACGTC.

This clonotype was seen a handful of times. This chain joins TRBV27 and TRBJ2-1; D not certain. Germline values: CDR1 MNHEY, CDR2 SMNVEV (reference sequence). V was cut by 5 bases and J by 2 bases, with 10 bases left in between. The CDR3 runs to 14 residues. CDR3 coding DNA: TGTGCCAGCAGTCCCAGCCAAACCTACAATGAGCAGTTCTTC. Translated, it gives CASSPSQTYNEQFF.

This clonotype turned up a few times. The chain employs TRBV14 and TRBJ2-7, with a weak D call TRBD2 (5 bases). The CDR3 covers 13 residues. Trimming took off 5 bases at V and 6 bases at J, with 14 bases between the two ends. Germline CDR1 SGHDN, CDR2 FVKESK. CDR3 bases: TGTGCCAGCAGCTGGACGTACGAGGGCGAGCAGTACTTC. Translating gives CASSWTYEGEQYF.

The chain joins TRBV7-9 to TRBJ2-7, with D possibly being TRBD1 or TRBD2 (5 bases each). Germline values: CDR1 SEHNR, CDR2 FQNEAQ (reference sequence). The CDR3 runs 11 residues. The V end lost 4 bases, the J end lost 13 bases, and 14 bases lay between the germline ends. The CDR3 spells CASSSGPVLYF. CDR3 DNA: TGTGCCAGCAGCTCGGGACCGGTGCTCTACTTC. Supplemented by reference TRBV7-9 and TRBJ2-7, the full variable domain reads DTGVSQNPRHKITKRGQNVTFRCDPISEHNRLYWYRQTLGQGPEFLTYFQNEAQLEKSRLLSDRFSAERPKGSFSTLEIQRTEQGDSAMYLCASSSGPVLYFGPGTRLTVT.

V usage is TRBV5-1 and J usage is TRBJ2-2; D uncertain. This CDR3 has 15 amino acids. Trimming took off 2 bases at V and 0 bases at J, with 8 bases between the two ends. Germline assignment: CDR1 SGHRS and CDR2 YFSETQ. This CDR3 reads CASSLGRTNTGELFF. In DNA form, the CDR3 reads TGCGCCAGCAGCTTAGGGCGGACGAACACCGGGGAGCTGTTTTTT.

The chain recombines TRBV6-1 with TRBJ2-3; 9 positions agree with TRBD2. This CDR3 is built from 16 residues. The V gene's germline CDR1 is MNHNS and CDR2 SASEGT. V shed 1 base and J 5 bases; nucleotides not matched to a gene: 7. The DNA for the CDR3 is TGTGCCAGCAGTGAAGGGCGGGGGGGGTTCGGAGATACGCAGTATTTT. Encoded protein: CASSEGRGGFGDTQYF.

This clonotype was seen a few times. The chain is built from TRBV2 and TRBJ2-1, with D perhaps TRBD2 (6 bases). The V and J ends lost 6 bases and 0 bases respectively, with 6 bases between them. CDR3 length: 13 residues. Germline CDR1 SNHLY, CDR2 FYNNEI. CDR3: CASRTSSYNEQFF. CDR3 DNA: TGTGCCAGCAGGACTAGCTCCTACAATGAGCAGTTCTTC.

The CDR3 is CSVIPLGQGNNEQFF. CDR3 nucleotide sequence: TGCAGCGTTATCCCTTTAGGACAGGGGAACAATGAGCAGTTCTTC. This chain uses TRBV29-1 with TRBJ2-1; 9 nucleotides line up with TRBD1. From germline, CDR1 is SQVTM and CDR2 ANQGSEA. V trimming: 5 bases; J trimming: 5 bases; junction bases outside the gene matches: 10. This CDR3 is built from 15 residues.